A selection of T cell receptor beta chains follows, all from one sample in a study of blood T cell repertoires in COVID-19. Profiled with immunoSEQ multiplex PCR; TCRdb holds only in-frame clones, not every one. The sample comprises 150,000 or so clones, around 80% of which are singletons, and 12% to 15% rests with the top ten. Sequenced: peripheral blood. These TCRs come from a human donor with acute or convalescent COVID-19. The donor label of this sample is uncertain. Each CDR3 is given with its conserved first and last residue. The order of the fields is CDR3 protein, CDR3 DNA, D gene, J gene, V gene, clone size. A D gene is named only where the DNA matches it firmly. Only some rows state a clone size, as once, few, many or a class for expanded clones.

CASSTRQGGYEQYF TGTGCCAGCAGCACTCGACAGGGGGGCTACGAGCAGTACTTC TRBD1 TRBJ2-7 TRBV9 NA
CASSPLGQEGETQYF TGTGCCAGCAGCCCCCTCGGACAGGAGGGAGAGACCCAGTACTTC NA TRBJ2-5 TRBV14 NA
CASSRWVQGGTQYF TGTGCCAGCAGCCGATGGGTCCAAGGGGGGACCCAGTACTTC NA TRBJ2-5 TRBV7-8 NA
CASTQNRGQPQHF TGTGCCAGCACCCAGAACAGGGGTCAGCCCCAGCATTTT TRBD1 TRBJ1-5 TRBV5-6 NA
CASSFAGGVNYGYTF TGTGCCAGCAGCTTTGCAGGGGGAGTTAACTATGGCTACACCTTC TRBD1 TRBJ1-2 TRBV5-4 NA
CASRTRGQDNQPQHF TGTGCCAGTAGGACCCGTGGACAGGACAATCAGCCCCAGCATTTT TRBD1 TRBJ1-5 TRBV19 NA
CASSTFDRSDTEAFF TGTGCCAGCAGTACTTTCGACAGGTCAGACACTGAAGCTTTCTTT NA TRBJ1-1 TRBV6-5 NA
CASSASSGGETQYF TGTGCCAGCAGCGCCTCTAGCGGGGGAGAGACCCAGTACTTC TRBD2 TRBJ2-5 TRBV9 NA
CASNPGSSHLGQFF TGTGCCAGCAACCCGGGGAGCTCCCATTTGGGGCAGTTCTTC NA TRBJ2-1 TRBV6-5 NA
CASSPRGGAEEDYTF TGTGCCAGCAGTCCTCGGGGGGGGGCCGAGGAGGACTACACCTTC NA TRBJ1-2 TRBV6-4 NA
CASSLGTTRGDTQYF TGCGCCAGCAGCCTGGGGACTACTCGTGGAGATACGCAGTATTTT TRBD2 TRBJ2-3 TRBV5-1 NA
CASSLDRIQQYF TGTGCCAGCAGCTTAGACAGAATACAGCAGTACTTC NA TRBJ2-7 TRBV7-2 NA
CASSMGKKQPQHF TGTGCCAGTAGTATGGGCAAGAAACAGCCCCAGCATTTT NA TRBJ1-5 TRBV19 NA
CASSFDWRGRYEQYF TGTGCCAGCAGCTTCGACTGGCGGGGGCGATACGAGCAGTACTTC NA TRBJ2-7 TRBV7-2 NA
CSASWAGDYNQPQHF TGCAGTGCTAGTTGGGCAGGGGACTACAATCAGCCCCAGCATTTT NA TRBJ1-5 TRBV20-1 NA
CASSTSGGGWFQYF TGTGCCAGCAGTACCTCTGGGGGGGGGTGGTTCCAGTACTTC TRBD2 TRBJ2-5 TRBV6-5 NA
CASSLMGTQNTEAFF TGTGCCAGCAGCTTAATGGGGACACAGAACACTGAAGCTTTCTTT NA TRBJ1-1 TRBV7-2 NA
CASSPSTVNTEAFF TGTGCCAGCAGCCCCTCGACAGTTAACACTGAAGCTTTCTTT NA TRBJ1-1 TRBV7-9 NA
CASSSPGGQSLDEQFF TGTGCCAGCAGCTCTCCGGGGGGGCAGAGTTTGGATGAGCAGTTCTTC TRBD2 TRBJ2-1 TRBV7-6 NA
CASTNLRAGGLNEQFF TGTGCCAGTACCAACCTCCGGGCGGGGGGGCTCAATGAGCAGTTCTTC TRBD2 TRBJ2-1 TRBV19 NA
CASSPLGDTGELFF TGTGCCAGCAGCCCCCTCGGGGACACCGGGGAGCTGTTTTTT NA TRBJ2-2 TRBV4-2 few
CASSFFPRGSGNSPLHF TGTGCCAGCAGCTTCTTTCCCAGGGGTTCGGGGAATTCACCCCTCCACTTT NA TRBJ1-6 TRBV7-9 NA
CASTPGGNEQFF TGTGCCAGCACCCCGGGTGGGAATGAGCAGTTCTTC NA TRBJ2-1 TRBV12-3/TRBV12-4 NA
CASSPIGQGEQGGYGYTF TGCGCCAGCAGCCCGATAGGACAGGGGGAACAGGGGGGCTATGGCTACACCTTC TRBD1 TRBJ1-2 TRBV4-1 NA
CASSPSGQVREAFF TGTGCCAGCTCACCATCCGGACAGGTCCGTGAAGCTTTCTTT TRBD1 TRBJ1-1 TRBV18 once
CASSQDSTGAKNTEAFF TGTGCCAGCAGCCAAGATTCGACAGGGGCAAAAAACACTGAAGCTTTCTTT TRBD1 TRBJ1-1 TRBV3-1/TRBV3-2 once